This TCR beta chain appears in the sequencing data of a study of beta chain features in type 1 diabetes. The wider study: Across the samples, 100 million to 130 million sorted cells were examined in total.

Study-wide points: HLA effects on TCRB rearrangement stayed unresolved here. Over-representation of high TCR-expressing cells was a possible consequence of cDNA sequencing. In all four CD4+ subsets, TCRB CDR3 length was significantly, moderately reduced in type 1 diabetes.

cDNA synthesis used the whole RNA isolate, giving expressed TCRB sequences. Libraries were prepared by immunoSEQ multiplex PCR; TCRdb keeps only in-frame clonotypes and omits some of them. The data show roughly 350,000 clones, 8.5% to 10% seen once. This clone has a handful of counts. Antigen specificity is unknown. Isolation of CD4+ naive, central memory, regulatory and stem cell-like memory cells was achieved by sorting via CD45RO/CCR7/CD25/CD127/CD95/CD27. The CDR3 length is 12 residues. The V and J ends lost 7 bases and 0 bases respectively, with 6 bases between them. The germline gives CDR1 SSHAT, CDR2 FNYEAQ (reference sequence).

The sequencing sample was made of central memory CD4+ T cells from blood. The receptor was isolated from a man in his thirties or forties with type 1 diabetes. V and J are TRBV7-7 and TRBJ2-5; the D is unclear. The CDR3, as DNA: TGTGCCAGCACTCCGTACCAAGAGACCCAGTACTTC. Translated, it gives CASTPYQETQYF.